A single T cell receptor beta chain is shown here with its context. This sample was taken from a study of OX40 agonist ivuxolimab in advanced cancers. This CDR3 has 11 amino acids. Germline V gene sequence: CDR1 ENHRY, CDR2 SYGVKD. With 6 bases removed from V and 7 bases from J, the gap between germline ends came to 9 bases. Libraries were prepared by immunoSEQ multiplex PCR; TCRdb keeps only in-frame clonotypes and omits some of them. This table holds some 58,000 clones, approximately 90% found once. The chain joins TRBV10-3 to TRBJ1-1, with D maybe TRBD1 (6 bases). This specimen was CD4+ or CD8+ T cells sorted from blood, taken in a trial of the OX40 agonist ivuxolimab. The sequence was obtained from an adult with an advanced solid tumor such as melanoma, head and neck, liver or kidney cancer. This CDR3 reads CAIRNRDEAFF. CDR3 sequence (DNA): TGTGCCATCAGGAACAGGGATGAAGCTTTCTTT.